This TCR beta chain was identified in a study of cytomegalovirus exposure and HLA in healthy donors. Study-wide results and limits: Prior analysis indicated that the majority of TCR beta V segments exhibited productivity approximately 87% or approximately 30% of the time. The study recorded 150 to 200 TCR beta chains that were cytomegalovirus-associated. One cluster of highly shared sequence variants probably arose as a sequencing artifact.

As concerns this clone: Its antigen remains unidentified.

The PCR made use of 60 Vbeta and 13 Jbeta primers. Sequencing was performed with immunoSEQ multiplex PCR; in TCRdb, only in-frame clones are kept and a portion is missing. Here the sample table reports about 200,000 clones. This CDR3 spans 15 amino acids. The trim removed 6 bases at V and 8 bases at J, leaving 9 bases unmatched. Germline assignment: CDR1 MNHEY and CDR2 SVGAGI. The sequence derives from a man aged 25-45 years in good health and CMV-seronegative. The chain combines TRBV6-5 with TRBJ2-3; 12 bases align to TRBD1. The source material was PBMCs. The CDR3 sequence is CASRPPGQGASTQYF. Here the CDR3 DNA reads TGTGCCAGCAGGCCCCCGGGACAGGGGGCAAGTACGCAGTATTTT.